This is a list of T cell receptor beta chains from one sample in a study of blood T cell repertoires in COVID-19. Assay used: immunoSEQ multiplex PCR; TCRdb lists only in-frame clones, some missing. The top ten clones hold about 2.7% of a sample with some 150,000 clones, about four fifths of them seen once. Sequencing input: peripheral blood. All receptors come from a human donor with acute or convalescent COVID-19. The donor label of this sample is uncertain. Each CDR3 is given with its conserved first and last residue. Fields, in order: V gene, J gene, CDR3 protein.

v_gene: TRBV28
j_gene: TRBJ2-7
CDR3aa: CASSSLAGVNEQYF

v_gene: TRBV10-1
j_gene: TRBJ2-2
CDR3aa: CASSESGSTGELFF

v_gene: TRBV5-5
j_gene: TRBJ1-2
CDR3aa: CASSGTNRGADIFGGYTF

v_gene: TRBV29-1
j_gene: TRBJ1-1
CDR3aa: CSVLGQGITEAFF

v_gene: TRBV30
j_gene: TRBJ2-7
CDR3aa: CAWSTGGGGEQYF

v_gene: TRBV11-2
j_gene: TRBJ1-2
CDR3aa: CASSYTGTGNYGYTF

v_gene: TRBV3-1/TRBV3-2
j_gene: TRBJ2-1
CDR3aa: CASSQAPGTSSDNEQFF

v_gene: TRBV28
j_gene: TRBJ2-5
CDR3aa: CASSSPGTPQETQYF

v_gene: TRBV28
j_gene: TRBJ1-1
CDR3aa: CATGGDREAAFF

v_gene: TRBV10-3
j_gene: TRBJ2-3
CDR3aa: CAISESVAETQYF

v_gene: TRBV19
j_gene: TRBJ2-3
CDR3aa: CASSIDPSTRTDTQYF

v_gene: TRBV19
j_gene: TRBJ2-2
CDR3aa: CASSTSAGGRTGELFF

v_gene: TRBV19
j_gene: TRBJ1-1
CDR3aa: CASSPSRVRTEAFF

v_gene: TRBV5-1
j_gene: TRBJ2-7
CDR3aa: CASSPGTSTEQYF

v_gene: TRBV7-3
j_gene: TRBJ1-5
CDR3aa: CASSSVPAGNQPQHF

v_gene: TRBV20-1
j_gene: TRBJ2-3
CDR3aa: CSAFRDTQYF

v_gene: TRBV6-5
j_gene: TRBJ1-2
CDR3aa: CASSYSGRGIYGYTF

v_gene: TRBV5-6
j_gene: TRBJ2-7
CDR3aa: CASSSGTGAYEQYF

v_gene: TRBV2
j_gene: TRBJ1-4
CDR3aa: CASSRQDEKLFF

v_gene: TRBV5-4
j_gene: TRBJ1-1
CDR3aa: CASSFYRGGLQYTEAFF

v_gene: TRBV29-1
j_gene: TRBJ1-1
CDR3aa: CGGKNTEAFF

v_gene: TRBV27
j_gene: TRBJ1-4
CDR3aa: CASSSPGQFNEKLFF

v_gene: TRBV5-4
j_gene: TRBJ2-7
CDR3aa: CASSRPGTSTYEQYF

v_gene: TRBV9
j_gene: TRBJ2-3
CDR3aa: CASSALDGLAGVRDTQYF

v_gene: TRBV5-1
j_gene: TRBJ2-5
CDR3aa: CASTTGPGKETQYF

v_gene: TRBV7-3
j_gene: TRBJ1-5
CDR3aa: CASSLYSNRDGRNQPQHF